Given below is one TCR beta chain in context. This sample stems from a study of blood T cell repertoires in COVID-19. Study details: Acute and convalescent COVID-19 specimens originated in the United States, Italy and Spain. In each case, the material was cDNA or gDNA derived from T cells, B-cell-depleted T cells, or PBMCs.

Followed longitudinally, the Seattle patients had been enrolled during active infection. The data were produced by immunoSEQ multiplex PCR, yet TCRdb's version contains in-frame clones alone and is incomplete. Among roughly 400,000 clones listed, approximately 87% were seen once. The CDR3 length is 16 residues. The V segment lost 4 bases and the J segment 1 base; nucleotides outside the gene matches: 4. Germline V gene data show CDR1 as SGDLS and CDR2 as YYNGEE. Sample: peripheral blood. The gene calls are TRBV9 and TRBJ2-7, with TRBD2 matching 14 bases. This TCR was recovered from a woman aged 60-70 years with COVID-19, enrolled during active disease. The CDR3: CASSPRTSGGSYEQYF. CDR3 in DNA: TGTGCCAGCAGCCCCAGGACTAGCGGGGGGTCCTACGAGCAGTACTTC.